One and the same sample provided the 30 T cell receptor beta chains below, sequenced in a study of T cells after yellow fever vaccination (dated by TCRdb to between 2017 and 2020). The sample's treatment or condition label is to be understood as: live attenuated yellow fever vaccine strain. The library was prepared using 5' RACE. The sequencer listed for this sample is Illumina NovaSeq 6000. TCRdb cleaned the public reads at Q25 with fastp, built clones with MiXCR and kept in-frame beta chains. Every CDR3 protein is listed once, alongside the most common genes and DNA of its rows. The sample table contains 300,000 to 350,000 distinct CDR3 sequences; only one count was recorded for around 4.4% of them. The ten largest clones take up roughly 19% of the sample. Here the sequenced sample was PBMCs, taken 15 days after the yellow fever booster vaccination. These receptors were taken from a man aged 18 to 29 who received the YFV17D yellow fever vaccine.

This clonotype was recorded many times. The chain combines TRBV6-4 with TRBJ2-1; 8 bases match TRBD2. The V segment lost 5 bases and the J segment 5 bases; nucleotides outside the gene matches: 2. The germline CDR1 and CDR2 sequences are MRHNA and SNTAGT. The CDR3 is made up of 13 amino acids. The CDR3 reads CASSPTSDNEQFF. In DNA form, the CDR3 reads TGTGCCAGCAGTCCGACTAGCGACAATGAGCAGTTCTTC.

CDR3 amino acids: CASSPGPEETQYF. As DNA, the CDR3 is TGTGCCAGCTCACCAGGGCCAGAAGAGACCCAGTACTTC. The chain employs TRBV18 and TRBJ2-5; D is unclear. V was shortened by 2 bases and J by 3 bases, with 7 bases between the two germline ends. Germline V lookup: CDR1 KGHSH, CDR2 LQKENI. This CDR3 has 13 amino acids.

This clonotype was picked up many times. The genes are TRBV6-5 and TRBJ2-2; no reliable D call. This CDR3 spans 14 amino acids. From germline, CDR1 is MNHEY and CDR2 SVGAGI. V was clipped by 3 bases and J by 2 bases, with 7 bases between them. CDR3 amino acids: CASSYYLNTGELFF. The CDR3 DNA is TGTGCCAGCAGTTATTACCTAAACACCGGGGAGCTGTTTTTT.

This sequence joins TRBV5-1 and TRBJ1-1, with a tentative D call TRBD1 (6 bases). This CDR3 has 14 amino acids. Trimming took off 2 bases at V and 3 bases at J, with 11 bases between the two ends. Germline loops: CDR1 SGHRS, CDR2 YFSETQ. In DNA form, the CDR3 reads TGCGCCAGCAGCTTCAGGGGACGGTACACTGAAGCTTTCTTT. Amino acids: CASSFRGRYTEAFF.

The chain recombines TRBV10-3 with TRBJ2-3; D remains ambiguous. The CDR3 is made up of 14 amino acids. Trimming took 3 bases from V and 1 from J, leaving 8 bases between them. Looked up from germline, CDR1 is ENHRY and CDR2 is SYGVKD. The CDR3 bases are TGTGCCATCAGTGATCTAGTGGGCACAGATACGCAGTATTTT. Amino acids: CAISDLVGTDTQYF.

The chain joins TRBV27 to TRBJ2-1; maybe TRBD2 (6 bases). Germline values: CDR1 MNHEY, CDR2 SMNVEV (reference sequence). V gave up 2 bases and J gave up 9 bases, with 17 bases separating them. The CDR3 is made up of 15 amino acids. CDR3 amino acids: CASSLLNRLEAEQFF. The CDR3 coding sequence is TGTGCCAGCAGTTTACTTAACAGACTAGAAGCTGAGCAGTTCTTC.

This clonotype was observed a few times. V is TRBV28 and J is TRBJ2-3; the D gene is possibly TRBD1 (6 bases). V lost 8 bases to trimming and J lost 3 bases, with 15 bases between them. The CDR3 length is 14 residues. From germline, CDR1 is MDHEN and CDR2 SYDVKM. The CDR3 is CASLYRVGTDTQYF. The CDR3 region has the DNA TGTGCCAGCCTCTACAGGGTTGGGACAGATACGCAGTATTTT.

In its sample, this clonotype was seen many times. The chain combines TRBV5-1 with TRBJ1-2; maybe TRBD1 (5 bases). V lost 2 bases, J lost 4 bases, and 9 bases lay in between. This CDR3 has 13 residues. CDR1 SGHRS and CDR2 YFSETQ come from the germline V gene. The CDR3, as DNA: TGCGCCAGCAGCTTAGGCGGGGGCTATGGCTACACCTTC. It specifies CASSLGGGYGYTF.

The chain joins TRBV7-9 to TRBJ1-2; 8 nucleotides agree with TRBD1. Germline trimming cut 6 bases from V and 0 bases from J; bases unmatched to any gene: 6. CDR1 SEHNR and CDR2 FQNEAQ come from the germline V gene (reference sequence). CDR3 length: 15 amino acids. In DNA, the CDR3 is TGTGCCAGCAGTCCGACAGGGGACCCTAACTATGGCTACACCTTC. Encoded protein: CASSPTGDPNYGYTF.

V usage is TRBV11-2 and J usage is TRBJ2-6, with TRBD1 matching over 12 bases. CDR1 and CDR2 (germline): SGHAT, FQNNGV. The V and J ends lost 4 bases and 3 bases, in that order; junction bases with no gene match: 7. The CDR3 consists of 18 residues. This CDR3 reads CASSSVRDRGHGANVLTF. The CDR3 DNA reads as TGTGCCAGCAGCTCCGTACGGGACAGGGGGCATGGGGCCAACGTCCTGACTTTC.

This clonotype was counted many times. The V and J genes are TRBV12-3 or TRBV12-4 and TRBJ2-7; weak D call: TRBD1 (5 bases). The CDR3 spans 15 residues. The V end was cut by 1 base, the J end by 1 base, with 11 bases between. CDR3 residues: CASSLGQGLSYEQYV. DNA of the CDR3: TGTGCCAGCAGTTTAGGTCAGGGTTTGTCCTACGAGCAGTACGTC.

This clonotype came up many times. J is TRBJ2-4 and V is TRBV20-1; 11 bases align to TRBD1. This CDR3 is built from 13 residues. V trimming: 6 bases; J trimming: 7 bases; junction bases outside the gene matches: 5. The germline V gene encodes CDR1 DFQATT and CDR2 SNEGSKA (reference sequence). CDR3 coding DNA: TGCAGTGCCGGCCGGGACAGGGGGAACATTCAGTACTTC. Its translation is CSAGRDRGNIQYF.

This clonotype was seen at least ten times. The rearrangement uses TRBV7-2 and TRBJ2-3; a possible D gene is TRBD2 (5 bases). Germline CDR1 reads SGHTA; CDR2 reads FQGNSA. This CDR3 has 16 amino acids. V was pared by 5 bases and J by 0 bases, with 15 bases between. CDR3 nucleotide sequence: TGTGCCAGCAGCCCCCGGGGAGTTTCTAGCACAGATACGCAGTATTTT. Protein product: CASSPRGVSSTDTQYF.

This clonotype was found many times. The V gene is TRBV29-1, the J gene TRBJ2-7, with a weak D call TRBD1 (5 bases). This CDR3 region has 15 residues. CDR1 SQVTM and CDR2 ANQGSEA come from the germline V gene. Trimming took 2 bases from V and 2 from J, leaving 16 bases between them. This CDR3 is CSVENGRGAPYEQYF. CDR3 nucleotide sequence: TGCAGCGTTGAAAACGGGCGTGGGGCGCCCTACGAGCAGTACTTC.

This clonotype was recorded a few times. The J gene is TRBJ2-5, the V gene TRBV6-1, with 8 bases lining up with TRBD1. The CDR3 is 13 residues long. With V trimmed by 5 bases and J by 7 bases, 6 bases remained unmatched. Germline V CDR1 and CDR2: MNHNS, SASEGT. The CDR3 reads CASSMDRVGTQYF. CDR3 nucleotides: TGTGCCAGCAGTATGGACAGGGTCGGGACCCAGTACTTC.

This clonotype was recorded a few times. V is TRBV12-3 or TRBV12-4 and J is TRBJ2-5; 12 bases agree with TRBD2. Trimming cost V 11 bases and J 4 bases; bases outside gene matches: 11. This CDR3 spans 15 amino acids. CDR3 in DNA: TGTGCCGACCGGCCTAGCGGGGGGGCCCGAGAGACCCAGTACTTC. Translated, it gives CADRPSGGARETQYF.

This clonotype was counted ten times or more. The V and J genes are TRBV7-8 and TRBJ1-2; TRBD1 might be the D (6 bases). Germline values: CDR1 SGHVS, CDR2 FQNEAQ. The CDR3 has 14 residues. V was pared by 3 bases and J by 10 bases, with 18 bases between. CDR3 sequence (DNA): TGTGCCAGCAGCTTGGGCGGGACAATATATCCCTACACCTTC. Encoded protein: CASSLGGTIYPYTF.

This CDR3 is CAQGVLHTEAFF. The CDR3 bases are TGCGCCCAGGGGGTCCTACACACTGAAGCTTTCTTT. The rearrangement joins TRBV29-1 to TRBJ1-1; 7 bases match TRBD1. In germline, CDR1 is SQVTM, CDR2 ANQGSEA. This CDR3 has 12 residues.

This clonotype showed up just once. The rearrangement joins TRBV4-3 to TRBJ2-5; D remains unclear. Germline CDR1 is LGHNA and CDR2 is YSLEER. CDR3 length: 15 residues. V lost 1 base and J lost 4, with 13 bases in between. CDR3 loop: CASSQVLTSGETQYF. CDR3 DNA: TGCGCCAGCAGCCAAGTCTTGACCTCCGGAGAGACCCAGTACTTC.

This clonotype was picked up many times. This chain uses TRBV15 with TRBJ1-1; 7 bases map to TRBD1. CDR1 is LNHNV, CDR2 YYDKDF, per germline (reference sequence). Trimming took 6 bases from V and 1 from J; bases not matched to a gene: 2. This CDR3 region has 13 residues. CDR3: CATRRDRNTEAFF. In DNA, the CDR3 is TGTGCCACCAGAAGGGACAGGAACACTGAAGCTTTCTTT.

The chain carries TRBV12-3 or TRBV12-4 and TRBJ1-1; D is unclear. The CDR3 covers 16 residues. Deletions cut 6 bases from V and 4 bases from J, with 21 bases between. The CDR3 bases are TGTGCCAGCAGATTCAACCCGAGGGATGCACGCACTGAAGCTTTCTTT. The encoded protein is CASRFNPRDARTEAFF.

V is TRBV7-3 and J is TRBJ2-3; D not certain. The CDR3 runs 13 residues. Germline V gene sequence: CDR1 SGHTA, CDR2 FQGTGA. The V end lost 5 bases, the J end lost 4 bases, and 10 bases lay between the germline ends. This chain's CDR3 is CASSLGEADTQYF. The CDR3 DNA reads as TGTGCCAGCAGCCTAGGCGAAGCAGATACGCAGTATTTT.

This clonotype was seen repeatedly, ten times or more. J is TRBJ2-7 and V is TRBV5-1, with D perhaps matching TRBD1 (7 bases). The CDR3 is made up of 17 amino acids. The V end was cut by 1 base, the J end by 3 bases, with 20 bases between. Germline V gene sequence: CDR1 SGHRS, CDR2 YFSETQ. CDR3 sequence reads: CASSLLGQTGRDYEQYF. CDR3 DNA sequence: TGCGCCAGCAGCTTGCTCGGTCAGACAGGGCGGGACTACGAGCAGTACTTC.

The table lists this clonotype with a few counts. The V gene is TRBV20-1, the J gene TRBJ2-7, with unresolved D. V lost 6 bases and J lost 0, with 18 bases in between. CDR3 size: 15 residues. Germline V lookup: CDR1 DFQATT, CDR2 SNEGSKA (reference sequence). The CDR3 here is CSASLNIDNSYEQYF. CDR3 nucleotide sequence: TGCAGTGCCTCACTAAACATCGATAACTCCTACGAGCAGTACTTC.

This clonotype was picked up many times. The rearrangement uses TRBV11-2 and TRBJ2-2, with D perhaps matching TRBD2 (5 bases). Between the trimmed V and J ends, which lost 5 bases and 0 bases, there was a span of 19 bases. Germline lookup yields CDR1 SGHAT and CDR2 FQNNGV. This CDR3 contains 18 residues. The CDR3 spells CASSREGLIPTNTGELFF. The CDR3, as DNA: TGTGCCAGCAGCAGAGAGGGCCTGATTCCGACGAACACCGGGGAGCTGTTTTTT.

Many counts were recorded for this clonotype. The chain joins TRBV27 to TRBJ1-5, with TRBD1 matching 7 bases. Unmatched junction bases numbered 9, after V lost 4 bases and J lost 6 bases. From germline, CDR1 is MNHEY and CDR2 SMNVEV (reference sequence). The CDR3 consists of 15 residues. The CDR3 region has the DNA TGTGCCAGCAGTTATACCCGGGACAGAGTTCAGCCCCAGCATTTT. It translates to CASSYTRDRVQPQHF.

This clonotype was recorded many times. J is TRBJ2-4 and V is TRBV5-1, with TRBD1 as a possible D gene (7 bases). CDR3 length: 14 residues. Per the germline V gene, CDR1 is SGHRS and CDR2 is YFSETQ. Deletions cut 4 bases from V and 5 bases from J, with 13 bases between. As DNA, the CDR3 is TGCGCCAGCAGCGGCGGGACAGCAGAAAACATTCAGTACTTC. Protein product: CASSGGTAENIQYF.

In its sample, this clonotype was seen many times. The chain combines TRBV12-3 or TRBV12-4 with TRBJ2-1; 12 bases match TRBD2. Unmatched junction bases numbered 4, after V lost 4 bases and J lost 9 bases. This CDR3 has 14 amino acids. As DNA, the CDR3 is TGTGCCAGCAGTTCCTGGGGACTAGCGGGTGAGCAGTTCTTC. As protein: CASSSWGLAGEQFF.

The DNA for the CDR3 is TGTGCCAGCAGCTTAGGGCAGGGGGCTGGCTACACCTTC. Protein: CASSLGQGAGYTF. V and J are TRBV13 and TRBJ1-2; TRBD1 matches at 8 bases. The CDR3 length is 13 residues. V lost 0 bases and J lost 7; bases outside the gene matches: 1. CDR1 and CDR2 from the germline V gene are PRHDT and FYEKMQ (reference sequence).

This clonotype has at least ten counts. The chain has TRBV9 and TRBJ2-5; no reliable D call. Looked up from germline, CDR1 is SGDLS and CDR2 is YYNGEE. Trimming removed 7 bases from V and 3 bases from J, with 4 bases in between. This CDR3 comprises 10 residues. The CDR3 region is CASGEETQYF. In DNA, the CDR3 is TGTGCCAGCGGGGAAGAGACCCAGTACTTC.